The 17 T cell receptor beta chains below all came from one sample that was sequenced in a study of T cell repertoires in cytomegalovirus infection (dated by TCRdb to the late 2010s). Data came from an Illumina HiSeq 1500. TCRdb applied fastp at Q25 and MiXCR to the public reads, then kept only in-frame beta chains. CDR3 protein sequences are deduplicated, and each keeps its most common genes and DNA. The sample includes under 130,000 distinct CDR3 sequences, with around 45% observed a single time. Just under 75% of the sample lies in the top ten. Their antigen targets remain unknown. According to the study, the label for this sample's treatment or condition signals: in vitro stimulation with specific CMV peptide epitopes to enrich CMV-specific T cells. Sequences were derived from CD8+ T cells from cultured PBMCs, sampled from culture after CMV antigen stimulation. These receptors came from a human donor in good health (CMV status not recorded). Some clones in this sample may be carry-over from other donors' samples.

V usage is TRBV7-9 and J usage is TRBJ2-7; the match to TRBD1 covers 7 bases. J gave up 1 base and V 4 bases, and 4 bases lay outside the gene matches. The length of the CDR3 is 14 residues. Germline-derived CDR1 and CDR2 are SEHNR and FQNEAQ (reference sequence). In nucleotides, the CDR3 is TGTGCCAGCAGCTCCCGGGACAGTTCCTACGAGCAGTACTTC. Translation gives CASSSRDSSYEQYF. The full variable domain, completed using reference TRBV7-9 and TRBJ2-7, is DTGVSQNPRHKITKRGQNVTFRCDPISEHNRLYWYRQTLGQGPEFLTYFQNEAQLEKSRLLSDRFSAERPKGSFSTLEIQRTEQGDSAMYLCASSSRDSSYEQYFGPGTRLTVT.

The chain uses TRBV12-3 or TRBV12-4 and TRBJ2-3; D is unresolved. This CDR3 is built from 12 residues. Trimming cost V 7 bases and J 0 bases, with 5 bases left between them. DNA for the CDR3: TGTGCCAGCACCCCTAGCACAGATACGCAGTATTTT. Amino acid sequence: CASTPSTDTQYF.

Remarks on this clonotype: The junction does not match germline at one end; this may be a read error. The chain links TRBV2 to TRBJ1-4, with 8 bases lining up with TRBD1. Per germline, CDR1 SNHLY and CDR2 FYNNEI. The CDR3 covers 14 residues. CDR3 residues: CASSPFLFAGTGLF. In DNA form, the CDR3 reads TGTGCCAGCAGTCCCTTCTTATTTGCCGGGACAGGTCTATTC.

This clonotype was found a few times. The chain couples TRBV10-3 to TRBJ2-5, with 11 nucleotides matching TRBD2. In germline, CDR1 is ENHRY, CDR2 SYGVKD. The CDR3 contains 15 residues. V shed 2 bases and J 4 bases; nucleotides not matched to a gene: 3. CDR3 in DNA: TGTGCCATCAGTGAGACTAGCGGGGGCGGAGAGACCCAGTACTTC. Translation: CAISETSGGGETQYF.

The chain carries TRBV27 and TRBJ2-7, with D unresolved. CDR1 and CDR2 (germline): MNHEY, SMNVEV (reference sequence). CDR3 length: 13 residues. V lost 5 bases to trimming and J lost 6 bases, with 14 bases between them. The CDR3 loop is CASSPPGSGEQYF. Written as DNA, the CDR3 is TGTGCCAGCAGTCCCCCGGGTTCCGGCGAGCAGTACTTC.

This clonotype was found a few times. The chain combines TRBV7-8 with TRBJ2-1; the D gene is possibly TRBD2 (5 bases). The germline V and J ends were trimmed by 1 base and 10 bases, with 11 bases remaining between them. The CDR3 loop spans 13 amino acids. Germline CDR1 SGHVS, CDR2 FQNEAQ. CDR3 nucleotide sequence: TGTGCCAGCAGCTTAGTGAGTAGCGCAGAGCAGTTCTTC. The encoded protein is CASSLVSSAEQFF.

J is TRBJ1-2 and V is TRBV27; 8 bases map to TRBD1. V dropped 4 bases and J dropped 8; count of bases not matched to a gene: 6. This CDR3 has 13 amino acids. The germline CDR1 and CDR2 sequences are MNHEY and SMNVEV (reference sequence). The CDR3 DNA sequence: TGTGCCAGCAGTTCGACAGGGGAGGGCGGCTACACCTTC. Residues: CASSSTGEGGYTF.

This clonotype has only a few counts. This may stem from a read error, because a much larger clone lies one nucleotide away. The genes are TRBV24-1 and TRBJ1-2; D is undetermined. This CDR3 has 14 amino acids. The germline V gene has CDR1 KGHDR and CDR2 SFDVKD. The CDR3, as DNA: TGTGTCACCAGTGATCCACCTGGCTCCCATGGCTACACCTTC. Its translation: CVTSDPPGSHGYTF.

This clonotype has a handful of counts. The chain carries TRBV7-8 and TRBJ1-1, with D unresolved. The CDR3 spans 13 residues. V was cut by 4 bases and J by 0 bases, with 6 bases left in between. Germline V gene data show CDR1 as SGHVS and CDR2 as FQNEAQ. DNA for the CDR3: TGTGCCAGCAGCTGGGTGATGAACACTGAAGCTTTCTTT. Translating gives CASSWVMNTEAFF.

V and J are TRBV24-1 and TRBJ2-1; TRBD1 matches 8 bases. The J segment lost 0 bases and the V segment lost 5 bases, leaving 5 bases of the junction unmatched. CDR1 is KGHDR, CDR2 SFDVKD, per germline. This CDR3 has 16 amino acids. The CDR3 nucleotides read TGTGCCACCAGTGGGACAGGGCTGAGCTCCTACAATGAGCAGTTCTTC. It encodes CATSGTGLSSYNEQFF.

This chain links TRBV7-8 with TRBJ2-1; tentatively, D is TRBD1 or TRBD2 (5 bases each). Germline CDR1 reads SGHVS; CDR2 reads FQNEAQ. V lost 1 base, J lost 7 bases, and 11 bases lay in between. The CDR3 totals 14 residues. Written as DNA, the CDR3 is TGTGCCAGCAGCTTAGAAGGGACGGGGAATGAGCAGTTCTTC. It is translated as CASSLEGTGNEQFF.

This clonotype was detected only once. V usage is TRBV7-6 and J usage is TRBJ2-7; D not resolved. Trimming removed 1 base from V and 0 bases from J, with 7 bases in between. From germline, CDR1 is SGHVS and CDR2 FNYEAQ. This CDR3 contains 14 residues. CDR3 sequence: CASSLDQNSYEQYF. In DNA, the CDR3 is TGTGCCAGCAGCTTAGATCAGAACTCCTACGAGCAGTACTTC. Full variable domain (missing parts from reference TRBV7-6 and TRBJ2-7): GAGVSQSPRYKVTKRGQDVALRCDPISGHVSLYWYRQALGQGPEFLTYFNYEAQQDKSGLPNDRFSAERPEGSISTLTIQRTEQRDSAMYRCASSLDQNSYEQYFGPGTRLTVT.

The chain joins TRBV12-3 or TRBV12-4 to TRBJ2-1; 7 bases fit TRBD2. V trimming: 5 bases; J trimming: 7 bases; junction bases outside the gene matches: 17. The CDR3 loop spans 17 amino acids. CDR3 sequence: CASSPNRGVAGDNEQFF. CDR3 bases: TGTGCCAGCAGTCCCAACCGGGGGGTTGCGGGGGATAATGAGCAGTTCTTC.

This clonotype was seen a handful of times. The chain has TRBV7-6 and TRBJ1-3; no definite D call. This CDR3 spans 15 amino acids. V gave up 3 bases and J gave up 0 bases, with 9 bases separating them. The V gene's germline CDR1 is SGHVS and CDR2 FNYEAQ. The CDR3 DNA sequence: TGTGCCAGCAGCTTTGACGGTGCCTCTGGAAACACCATATATTTT. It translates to CASSFDGASGNTIYF.

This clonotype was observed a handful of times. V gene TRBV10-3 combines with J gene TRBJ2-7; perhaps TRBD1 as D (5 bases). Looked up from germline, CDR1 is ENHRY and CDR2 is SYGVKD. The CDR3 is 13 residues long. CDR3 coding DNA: TGTGCGCTACGGCCAGGGTCCTCCTACGAGCAGTACTTC. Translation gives CALRPGSSYEQYF.

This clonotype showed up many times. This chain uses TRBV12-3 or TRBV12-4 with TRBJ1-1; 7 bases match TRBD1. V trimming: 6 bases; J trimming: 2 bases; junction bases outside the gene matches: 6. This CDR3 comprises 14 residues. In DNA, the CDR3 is TGTGCCAGCAGCCTCGGGACAGATAACACTGAAGCTTTCTTT. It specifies CASSLGTDNTEAFF.

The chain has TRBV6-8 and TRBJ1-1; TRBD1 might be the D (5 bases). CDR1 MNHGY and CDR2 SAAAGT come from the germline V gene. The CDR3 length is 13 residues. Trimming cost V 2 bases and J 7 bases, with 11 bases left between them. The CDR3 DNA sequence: TGTGCCAGCAGTTACAGGGGTCTGGTTGAAGCTTTCTTT. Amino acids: CASSYRGLVEAFF.